These T cell receptor beta chains were read from a single sample in a study of T cell responses to AZD1222 COVID-19 vaccine. TCRdb keeps only in-frame clones here, not all; method: immunoSEQ multiplex PCR. The repertoire holds 100,000 or so clones, with 90% as singletons. The sequencing used peripheral blood, collected on day 0 of AZD1222 vaccination. The receptor source for this set is an adult in good health. The CDR3 runs from the conserved cysteine through the conserved F or W. A D gene is named only where the DNA matches it firmly. Size values are once, few and many counts, or a class for expanded clones, and some rows have none.

J gene: TRBJ1-1; clone size: .; V gene: TRBV30; D gene: .; CDR3 protein: CAWSKATVNTEAFF; CDR3 DNA: TGTGCCTGGAGTAAGGCTACTGTGAACACTGAAGCTTTCTTT
J gene: TRBJ2-5; clone size: .; V gene: TRBV2; D gene: TRBD2; CDR3 protein: CASSEQPASGDETQYF; CDR3 DNA: TGTGCCAGCAGTGAACAACCGGCTAGCGGGGACGAGACCCAGTACTTC
J gene: TRBJ2-5; clone size: .; V gene: TRBV30; D gene: .; CDR3 protein: CAWGPSYQETQYF; CDR3 DNA: TGTGCCTGGGGACCGTCGTACCAAGAGACCCAGTACTTC
J gene: TRBJ1-2; clone size: once; V gene: TRBV4-1; D gene: TRBD1; CDR3 protein: CASSRGTGENYGYTF; CDR3 DNA: TGCGCCAGCAGCCGCGGGACAGGGGAGAACTATGGCTACACCTTC
J gene: TRBJ1-2; clone size: once; V gene: TRBV5-4; D gene: .; CDR3 protein: CASSLRYYGYTF; CDR3 DNA: TGTGCCAGCAGCTTAAGGTACTATGGCTACACCTTC
J gene: TRBJ1-1; clone size: .; V gene: TRBV7-9; D gene: TRBD1; CDR3 protein: CASSDNRGLNTEAFF; CDR3 DNA: TGTGCCAGCAGCGACAACAGGGGGCTGAACACTGAAGCTTTCTTT
J gene: TRBJ1-1; clone size: .; V gene: TRBV5-1; D gene: .; CDR3 protein: CASSLVMVLDTEAFF; CDR3 DNA: TGCGCCAGCAGCTTGGTTATGGTTCTGGACACTGAAGCTTTCTTT
J gene: TRBJ1-4; clone size: .; V gene: TRBV7-9; D gene: .; CDR3 protein: CASSLESGEKLFF; CDR3 DNA: TGTGCCAGCAGCTTAGAATCGGGAGAAAAACTGTTTTTT
J gene: TRBJ2-1; clone size: .; V gene: TRBV5-1; D gene: .; CDR3 protein: CASSLEGLNSYNEQFF; CDR3 DNA: TGCGCCAGCAGCTTGGAAGGGCTGAACTCCTACAATGAGCAGTTCTTC
J gene: TRBJ1-1; clone size: .; V gene: TRBV28; D gene: .; CDR3 protein: CASSPSTDTTNTEAFF; CDR3 DNA: TGTGCCAGCAGTCCCTCGACAGATACCACGAACACTGAAGCTTTCTTT
J gene: TRBJ1-1; clone size: .; V gene: TRBV7-2; D gene: .; CDR3 protein: CASSLAGGEGTEAFF; CDR3 DNA: TGTGCCAGCAGCTTAGCGGGCGGAGAGGGGACTGAAGCTTTCTTT
J gene: TRBJ1-3; clone size: .; V gene: TRBV5-1; D gene: .; CDR3 protein: CASSFTGIGNTIYF; CDR3 DNA: TGCGCCAGCAGCTTTACAGGGATTGGAAACACCATATATTTT
J gene: TRBJ1-1; clone size: .; V gene: TRBV5-6; D gene: .; CDR3 protein: CASSPGSNTEAFF; CDR3 DNA: TGTGCCAGCAGCCCTGGGTCGAACACTGAAGCTTTCTTT
J gene: TRBJ1-6; clone size: .; V gene: TRBV7-8; D gene: .; CDR3 protein: CASSLDSTNSPLHF; CDR3 DNA: TGTGCCAGCAGCTTAGACAGCACAAATTCACCCCTCCACTTT
J gene: TRBJ2-5; clone size: few; V gene: TRBV11-2; D gene: .; CDR3 protein: CASSLDSRETQYF; CDR3 DNA: TGTGCCAGCAGCTTGGACAGTAGAGAGACCCAGTACTTC
J gene: TRBJ2-2; clone size: .; V gene: TRBV5-6; D gene: .; CDR3 protein: CASSLVSGELFF; CDR3 DNA: TGTGCCAGCAGCTTGGTCTCCGGGGAGCTGTTTTTT
J gene: TRBJ1-6; clone size: .; V gene: TRBV28; D gene: TRBD1; CDR3 protein: CASRGDRGTSPLHF; CDR3 DNA: TGTGCCAGCAGGGGGGACAGGGGGACTTCACCCCTCCACTTT
J gene: TRBJ2-3; clone size: .; V gene: TRBV2; D gene: .; CDR3 protein: CASSLVRDTQYF; CDR3 DNA: TGTGCCAGCAGTCTAGTCAGAGATACGCAGTATTTT
J gene: TRBJ2-5; clone size: .; V gene: TRBV3-1/TRBV3-2; D gene: TRBD2; CDR3 protein: CASSLGTSGVGFSGETQYF; CDR3 DNA: TGTGCCAGCAGTCTCGGGACTAGCGGGGTGGGATTTTCGGGAGAGACCCAGTACTTC
J gene: TRBJ1-2; clone size: .; V gene: TRBV5-4; D gene: .; CDR3 protein: CASSTAGTKTGLGYTF; CDR3 DNA: TGTGCCAGCAGCACCGCCGGGACAAAAACCGGACTTGGCTACACCTTC
J gene: TRBJ1-1; clone size: .; V gene: TRBV6-4; D gene: .; CDR3 protein: CASSEGEGDRAFF; CDR3 DNA: TGTGCCAGCAGTGAAGGGGAGGGGGACCGAGCTTTCTTT
J gene: TRBJ1-6; clone size: once; V gene: TRBV11-2; D gene: .; CDR3 protein: CASSLTSRTGWGGAGPLHF; CDR3 DNA: TGTGCCAGCAGCTTAACCTCTCGTACTGGCTGGGGGGGAGCGGGACCCCTCCACTTT
J gene: TRBJ2-5; clone size: .; V gene: TRBV11-2; D gene: .; CDR3 protein: CASSSQETQYF; CDR3 DNA: TGTGCCAGCAGTTCCCAAGAGACCCAGTACTTC
J gene: TRBJ2-5; clone size: .; V gene: TRBV5-4; D gene: TRBD2; CDR3 protein: CASSDQAGGETQYF; CDR3 DNA: TGTGCCAGCAGCGATCAAGCGGGGGGAGAGACCCAGTACTTC
J gene: TRBJ1-1; clone size: few; V gene: TRBV27; D gene: .; CDR3 protein: CASRTGWTEAFF; CDR3 DNA: TGTGCCAGCAGAACAGGGTGGACTGAAGCTTTCTTT
J gene: TRBJ2-1; clone size: .; V gene: TRBV2; D gene: TRBD2; CDR3 protein: CASSVRGGQNNEQFF; CDR3 DNA: TGTGCCAGCAGTGTGCGGGGGGGCCAAAACAATGAGCAGTTCTTC
J gene: TRBJ2-1; clone size: once; V gene: TRBV7-3; D gene: .; CDR3 protein: CASSFEGSGNEQFF; CDR3 DNA: TGTGCCAGCAGCTTTGAGGGTAGCGGCAATGAGCAGTTCTTC
J gene: TRBJ1-6; clone size: .; V gene: TRBV27; D gene: .; CDR3 protein: CASSSGSRDSPLHF; CDR3 DNA: TGTGCCAGCAGTTCAGGGTCACGCGATTCACCCCTCCACTTT
J gene: TRBJ1-4; clone size: .; V gene: TRBV27; D gene: .; CDR3 protein: CASSLTAGEKLFF; CDR3 DNA: TGTGCCAGCAGTTTGACAGCGGGGGAAAAACTGTTTTTT
J gene: TRBJ2-1; clone size: .; V gene: TRBV4-1; D gene: TRBD1; CDR3 protein: CASSQLGGQGSYNEQFF; CDR3 DNA: TGCGCCAGCAGCCAACTCGGGGGACAGGGGTCCTACAATGAGCAGTTCTTC
J gene: TRBJ1-2; clone size: few; V gene: TRBV6-1; D gene: .; CDR3 protein: CASSEAGHYGYTF; CDR3 DNA: TGTGCCAGCAGTGAAGCCGGGCATTATGGCTACACCTTC
J gene: TRBJ1-5; clone size: .; V gene: TRBV27; D gene: .; CDR3 protein: CASSPRGLKQPQHF; CDR3 DNA: TGTGCCAGCAGTCCGAGGGGGTTGAAGCAGCCCCAGCATTTT
J gene: TRBJ2-7; clone size: .; V gene: TRBV6-5; D gene: TRBD1; CDR3 protein: CASSPDRGPYEQYF; CDR3 DNA: TGTGCCAGCAGCCCGGACAGGGGACCCTACGAGCAGTACTTC